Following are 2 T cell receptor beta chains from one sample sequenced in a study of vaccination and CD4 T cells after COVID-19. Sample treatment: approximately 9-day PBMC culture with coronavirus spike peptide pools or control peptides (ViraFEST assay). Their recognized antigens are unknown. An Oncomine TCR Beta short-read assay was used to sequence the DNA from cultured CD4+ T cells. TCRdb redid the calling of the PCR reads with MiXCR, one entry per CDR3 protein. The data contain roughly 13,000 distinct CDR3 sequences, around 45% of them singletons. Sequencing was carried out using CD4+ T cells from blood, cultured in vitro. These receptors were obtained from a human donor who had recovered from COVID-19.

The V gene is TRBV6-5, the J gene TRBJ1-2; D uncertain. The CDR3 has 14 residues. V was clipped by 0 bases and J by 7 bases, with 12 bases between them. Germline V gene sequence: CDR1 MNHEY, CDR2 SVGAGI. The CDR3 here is CASSYSDLMAGYTF. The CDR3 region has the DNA TGTGCCAGCAGTTACTCCGACCTTATGGCTGGCTACACCTTC.

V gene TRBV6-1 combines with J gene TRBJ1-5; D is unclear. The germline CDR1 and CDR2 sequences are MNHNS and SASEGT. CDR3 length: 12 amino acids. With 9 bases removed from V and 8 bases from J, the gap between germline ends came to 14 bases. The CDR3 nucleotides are TGTGCCAGTGCGGTTTTCCGGGAGCCCCAGCATTTT. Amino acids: CASAVFREPQHF.